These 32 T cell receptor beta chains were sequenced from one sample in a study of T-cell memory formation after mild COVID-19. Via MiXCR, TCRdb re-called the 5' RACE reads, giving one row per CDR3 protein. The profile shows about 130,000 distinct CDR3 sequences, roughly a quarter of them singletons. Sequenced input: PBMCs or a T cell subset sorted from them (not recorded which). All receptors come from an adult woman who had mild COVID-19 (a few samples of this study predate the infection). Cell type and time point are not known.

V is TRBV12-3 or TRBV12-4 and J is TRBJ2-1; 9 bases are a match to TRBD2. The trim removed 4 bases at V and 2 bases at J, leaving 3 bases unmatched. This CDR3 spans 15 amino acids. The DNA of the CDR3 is TGTGCCAGCAGTTATGGCGGGGGGGCCTACAATGAGCAGTTCTTC. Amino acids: CASSYGGGAYNEQFF.

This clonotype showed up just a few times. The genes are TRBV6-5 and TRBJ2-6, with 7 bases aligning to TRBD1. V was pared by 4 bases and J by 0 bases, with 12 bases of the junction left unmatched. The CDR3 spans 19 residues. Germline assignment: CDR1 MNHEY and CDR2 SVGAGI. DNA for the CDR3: TGTGCCAGCAGTTGGCAACTCGGGACAGATACCTCTGGGGCCAACGTCCTGACTTTC. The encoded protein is CASSWQLGTDTSGANVLTF.

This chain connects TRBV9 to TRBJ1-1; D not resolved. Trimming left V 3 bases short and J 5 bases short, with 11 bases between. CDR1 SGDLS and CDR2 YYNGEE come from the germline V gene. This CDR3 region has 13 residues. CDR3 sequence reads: CASSAETETEAFF. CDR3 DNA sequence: TGTGCCAGCAGCGCAGAGACGGAGACTGAAGCTTTCTTT.

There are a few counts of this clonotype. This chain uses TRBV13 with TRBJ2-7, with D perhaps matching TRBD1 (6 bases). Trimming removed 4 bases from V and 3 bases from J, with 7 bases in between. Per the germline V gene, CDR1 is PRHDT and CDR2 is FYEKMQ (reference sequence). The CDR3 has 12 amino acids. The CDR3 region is CASSWGRYEQYF. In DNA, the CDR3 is TGTGCCAGCAGCTGGGGGCGCTACGAGCAGTACTTC.

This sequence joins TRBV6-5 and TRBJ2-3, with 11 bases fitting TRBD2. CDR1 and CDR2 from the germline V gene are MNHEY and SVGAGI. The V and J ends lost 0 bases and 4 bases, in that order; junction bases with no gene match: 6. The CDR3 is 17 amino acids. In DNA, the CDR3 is TGTGCCAGCAGTTACTCCCCCGGGACTAGCGGCTCAGATACGCAGTATTTT. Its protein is CASSYSPGTSGSDTQYF.

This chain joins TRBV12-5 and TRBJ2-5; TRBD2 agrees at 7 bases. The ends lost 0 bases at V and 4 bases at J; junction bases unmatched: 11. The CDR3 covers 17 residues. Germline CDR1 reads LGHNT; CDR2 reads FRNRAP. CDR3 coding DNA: TGTGCTAGTGGTTTGGTACAAGTGGGAGGGCTGGGAGAGACCCAGTACTTC. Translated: CASGLVQVGGLGETQYF.

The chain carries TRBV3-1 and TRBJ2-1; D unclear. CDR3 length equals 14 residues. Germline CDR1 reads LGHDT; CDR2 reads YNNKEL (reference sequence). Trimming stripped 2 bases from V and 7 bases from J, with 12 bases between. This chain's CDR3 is CASSQTAGLNEQFF. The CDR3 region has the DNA TGTGCCAGCAGCCAAACGGCTGGGTTGAATGAGCAGTTCTTC.

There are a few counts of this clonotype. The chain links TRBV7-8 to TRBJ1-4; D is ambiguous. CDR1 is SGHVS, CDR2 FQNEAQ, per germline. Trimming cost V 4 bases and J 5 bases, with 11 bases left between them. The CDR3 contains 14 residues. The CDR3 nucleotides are TGTGCCAGCAGCTACGTCCTGGAGAATGAAAAACTGTTTTTT. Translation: CASSYVLENEKLFF.

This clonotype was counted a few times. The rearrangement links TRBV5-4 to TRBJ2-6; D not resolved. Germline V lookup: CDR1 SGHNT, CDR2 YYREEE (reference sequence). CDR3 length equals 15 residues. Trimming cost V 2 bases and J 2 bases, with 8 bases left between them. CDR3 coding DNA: TGTGCCAGCAGCTTAGGCCAGACTGGGGCCAACGTCCTGACTTTC. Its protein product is CASSLGQTGANVLTF.

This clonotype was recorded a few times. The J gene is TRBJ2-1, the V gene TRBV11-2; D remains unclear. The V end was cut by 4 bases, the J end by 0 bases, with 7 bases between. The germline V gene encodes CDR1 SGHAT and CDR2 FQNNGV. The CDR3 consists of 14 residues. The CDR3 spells CASSSESSYNEQFF. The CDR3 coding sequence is TGTGCCAGCAGCTCAGAGAGCTCCTACAATGAGCAGTTCTTC. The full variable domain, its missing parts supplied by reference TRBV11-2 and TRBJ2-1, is EAGVAQSPRYKIIEKRQSVAFWCNPISGHATLYWYQQILGQGPKLLIQFQNNGVVDDSQLPKDRFSAERLKGVDSTLKIQPAKLEDSAVYLCASSSESSYNEQFFGPGTRLTVL.

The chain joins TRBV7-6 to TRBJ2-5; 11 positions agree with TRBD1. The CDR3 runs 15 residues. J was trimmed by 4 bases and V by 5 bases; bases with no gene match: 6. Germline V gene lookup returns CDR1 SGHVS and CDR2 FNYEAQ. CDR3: CASSGGQGVGETQYF. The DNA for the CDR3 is TGTGCCAGCAGCGGGGGACAGGGGGTCGGAGAGACCCAGTACTTC.

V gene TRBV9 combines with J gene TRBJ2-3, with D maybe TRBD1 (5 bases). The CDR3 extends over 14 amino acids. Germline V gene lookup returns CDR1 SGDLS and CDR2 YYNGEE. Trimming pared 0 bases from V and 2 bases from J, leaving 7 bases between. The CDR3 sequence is CASSVGGYTDTQYF. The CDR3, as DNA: TGTGCCAGCAGCGTAGGGGGCTACACAGATACGCAGTATTTT.

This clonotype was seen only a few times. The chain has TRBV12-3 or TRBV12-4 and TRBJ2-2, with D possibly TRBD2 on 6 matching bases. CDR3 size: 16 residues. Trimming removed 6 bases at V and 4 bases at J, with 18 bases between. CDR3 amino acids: CASSPSAGTSTGELFF. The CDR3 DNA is TGTGCCAGCAGCCCATCCGCGGGGACGAGCACCGGGGAGCTGTTTTTT.

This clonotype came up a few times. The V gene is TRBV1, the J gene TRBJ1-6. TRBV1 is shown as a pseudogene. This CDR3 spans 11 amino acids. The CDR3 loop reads CTSNSRSPLHF. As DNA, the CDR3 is TGCACCAGCAATTCGCGTTCACCCCTCCACTTT.

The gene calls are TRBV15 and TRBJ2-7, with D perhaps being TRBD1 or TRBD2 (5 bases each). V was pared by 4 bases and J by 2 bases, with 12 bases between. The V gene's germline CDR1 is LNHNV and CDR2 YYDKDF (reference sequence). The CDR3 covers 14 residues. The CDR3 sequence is CATSTGTGTYEQYF. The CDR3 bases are TGTGCCACCAGCACCGGGACGGGAACCTACGAGCAGTACTTC.

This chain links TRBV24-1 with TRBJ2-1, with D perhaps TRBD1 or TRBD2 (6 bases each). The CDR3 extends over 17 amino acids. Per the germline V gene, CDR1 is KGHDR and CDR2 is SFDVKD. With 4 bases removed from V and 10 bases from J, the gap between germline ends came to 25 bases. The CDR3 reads CATSDLWAEGDVGEQFF. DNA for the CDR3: TGTGCCACCAGTGACCTCTGGGCGGAGGGGGATGTGGGCGAGCAGTTCTTC.

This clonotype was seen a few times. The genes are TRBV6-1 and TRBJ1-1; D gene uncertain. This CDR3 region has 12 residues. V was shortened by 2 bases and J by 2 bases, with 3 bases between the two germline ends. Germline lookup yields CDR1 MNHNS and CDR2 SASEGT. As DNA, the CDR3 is TGTGCCAGCAGTGAAAGAAACACTGAAGCTTTCTTT. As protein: CASSERNTEAFF.

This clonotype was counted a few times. CDR3 sequence reads: CASSLFPWTSGSWETQYF. For the CDR3, the DNA is TGTGCCAGCAGTTTATTTCCCTGGACTAGCGGGAGTTGGGAGACCCAGTACTTC. The chain combines TRBV27 with TRBJ2-5; 13 bases align to TRBD2. Per the germline V gene, CDR1 is MNHEY and CDR2 is SMNVEV (reference sequence). The V segment lost 1 base and the J segment 5 bases; nucleotides outside the gene matches: 10. This CDR3 comprises 18 residues.

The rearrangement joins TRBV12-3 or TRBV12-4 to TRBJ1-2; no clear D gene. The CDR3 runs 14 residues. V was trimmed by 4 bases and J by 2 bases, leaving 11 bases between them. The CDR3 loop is CASSYWLGNYGYTF. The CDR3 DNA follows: TGTGCCAGCAGTTATTGGTTAGGGAACTATGGCTACACCTTC.

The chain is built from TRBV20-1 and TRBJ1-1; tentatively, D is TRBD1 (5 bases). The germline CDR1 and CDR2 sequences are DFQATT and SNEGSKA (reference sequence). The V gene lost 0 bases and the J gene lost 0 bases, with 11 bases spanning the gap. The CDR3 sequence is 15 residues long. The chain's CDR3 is CSARETGRMNTEAFF. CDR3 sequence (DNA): TGCAGTGCTAGAGAAACGGGACGGATGAACACTGAAGCTTTCTTT.

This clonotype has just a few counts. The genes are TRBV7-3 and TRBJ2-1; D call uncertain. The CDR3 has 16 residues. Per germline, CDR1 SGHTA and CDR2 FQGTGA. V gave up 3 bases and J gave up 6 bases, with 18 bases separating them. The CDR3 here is CASSFGTDPPFNEQFF. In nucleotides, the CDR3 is TGTGCCAGCAGCTTCGGTACAGATCCTCCCTTCAATGAGCAGTTCTTC. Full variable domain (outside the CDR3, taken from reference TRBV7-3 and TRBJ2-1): GAGVSQTPSNKVTEKGKYVELRCDPISGHTALYWYRQSLGQGPEFLIYFQGTGAADDSGLPNDRFFAVRPEGSVSTLKIQRTERGDSAVYLCASSFGTDPPFNEQFFGPGTRLTVL.

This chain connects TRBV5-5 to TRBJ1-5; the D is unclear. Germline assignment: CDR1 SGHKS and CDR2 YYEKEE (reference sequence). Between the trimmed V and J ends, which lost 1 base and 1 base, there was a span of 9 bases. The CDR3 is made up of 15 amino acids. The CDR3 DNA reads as TGTGCCAGCAGCTTGTACCTTGTCAGCAATCAGCCCCAGCATTTT. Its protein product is CASSLYLVSNQPQHF.

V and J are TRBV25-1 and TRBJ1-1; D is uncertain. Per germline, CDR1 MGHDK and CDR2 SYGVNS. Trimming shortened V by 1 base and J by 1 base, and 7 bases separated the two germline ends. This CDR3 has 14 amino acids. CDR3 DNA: TGTGCCAGCAGTGAATTATACGCGAACACTGAAGCTTTCTTT. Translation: CASSELYANTEAFF.

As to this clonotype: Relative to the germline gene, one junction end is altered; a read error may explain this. As DNA, the CDR3 is TGTGCCAGTAGCTTATATAGGACTAGCATAAATGAGCAGTTCTTC. As protein: CASSLYRTSINEQFF. The V call is TRBV7-6, the J call TRBJ2-1; 8 bases match TRBD2. Germline assignment: CDR1 SGHVS and CDR2 FNYEAQ. This CDR3 has 15 residues.

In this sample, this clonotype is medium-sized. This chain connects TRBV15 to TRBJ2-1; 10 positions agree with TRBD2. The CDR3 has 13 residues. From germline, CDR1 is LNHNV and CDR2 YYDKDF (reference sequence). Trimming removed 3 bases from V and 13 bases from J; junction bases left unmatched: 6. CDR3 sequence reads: CATSSSSGRPQFF. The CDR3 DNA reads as TGTGCCACCAGCAGTTCTAGCGGGAGACCCCAGTTCTTC.

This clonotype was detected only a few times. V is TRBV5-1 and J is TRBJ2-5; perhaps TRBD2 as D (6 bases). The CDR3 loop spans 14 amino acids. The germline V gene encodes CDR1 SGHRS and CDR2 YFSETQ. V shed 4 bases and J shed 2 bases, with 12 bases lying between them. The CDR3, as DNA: TGCGCCAGCAGCCCCGGGGAGGCTCAAGAGACCCAGTACTTC. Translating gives CASSPGEAQETQYF.

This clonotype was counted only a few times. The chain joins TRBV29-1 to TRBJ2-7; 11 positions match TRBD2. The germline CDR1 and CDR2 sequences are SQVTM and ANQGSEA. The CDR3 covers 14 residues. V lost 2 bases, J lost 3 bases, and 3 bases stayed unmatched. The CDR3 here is CSVEITSGGYEQYF. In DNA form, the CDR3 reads TGCAGCGTTGAAATTACTAGCGGGGGCTACGAGCAGTACTTC.

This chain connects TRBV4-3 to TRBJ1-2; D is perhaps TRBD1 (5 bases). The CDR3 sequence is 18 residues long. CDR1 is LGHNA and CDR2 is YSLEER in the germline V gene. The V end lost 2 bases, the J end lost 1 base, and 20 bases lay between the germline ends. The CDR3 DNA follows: TGCGCCAGCAGCCAAAGCCTCTCGACGACAGCCGATAACTATGGCTACACCTTC. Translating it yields CASSQSLSTTADNYGYTF.

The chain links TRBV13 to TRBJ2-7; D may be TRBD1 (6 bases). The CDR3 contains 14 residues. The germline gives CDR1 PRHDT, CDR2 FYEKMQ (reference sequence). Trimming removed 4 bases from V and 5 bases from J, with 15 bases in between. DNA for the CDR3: TGTGCCAGCAGCTCGGGACACCCGATGAACGAGCAGTACTTC. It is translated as CASSSGHPMNEQYF.

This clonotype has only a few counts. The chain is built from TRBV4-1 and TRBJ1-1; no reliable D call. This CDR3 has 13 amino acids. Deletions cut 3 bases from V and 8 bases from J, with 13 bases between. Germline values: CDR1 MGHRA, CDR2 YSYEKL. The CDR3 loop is CASSQEIPWEAFF. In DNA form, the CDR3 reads TGCGCCAGCAGCCAGGAAATTCCCTGGGAAGCTTTCTTT.

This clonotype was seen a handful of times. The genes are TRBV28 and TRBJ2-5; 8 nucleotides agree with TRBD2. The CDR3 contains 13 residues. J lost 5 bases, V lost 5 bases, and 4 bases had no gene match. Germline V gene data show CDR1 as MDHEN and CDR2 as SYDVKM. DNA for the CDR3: TGTGCCAGCAGTCCGGGGGGGAAGGAGACCCAGTACTTC. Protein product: CASSPGGKETQYF.

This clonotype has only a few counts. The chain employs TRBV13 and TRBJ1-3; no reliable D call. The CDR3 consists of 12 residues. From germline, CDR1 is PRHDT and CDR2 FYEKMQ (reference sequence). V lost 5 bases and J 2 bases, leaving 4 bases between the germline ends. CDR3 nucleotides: TGTGCCAGCAGCCCCGCTGGAAACACCATATATTTT. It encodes CASSPAGNTIYF.